The 15 T cell receptor beta chains given below trace back to one sample, sequenced in a study of human T cells and chemical hapten exposure. The authors extracted total RNA from unfractionated whole blood. TCRdb recomputed calls from the 5' RACE reads with MiXCR, one row per CDR3 protein. Found here are tens of thousands of distinct CDR3 sequences, about 8.4% of them singletons; the top ten hold 2% to 2.5%. The receptors derive from a male donor in good health.

In its sample, this clonotype was seen a few times. V is TRBV12-3 or TRBV12-4 and J is TRBJ2-5, with 7 bases matching TRBD1. V was clipped by 5 bases and J by 1 base; unmatched bases: 4. The CDR3 runs 14 residues. Here the CDR3 reads CASSQGQFQETQYF. DNA for the CDR3: TGTGCCAGCAGTCAGGGACAGTTCCAAGAGACCCAGTACTTC.

The chain couples TRBV12-5 to TRBJ1-4, with D perhaps matching TRBD1 (5 bases). The germline CDR1 and CDR2 sequences are LGHNT and FRNRAP. The CDR3 covers 16 residues. The V end lost 7 bases, the J end lost 4 bases, and 19 bases lay between the germline ends. CDR3 sequence: CASAGGWPDLNEKLFF. The CDR3 region has the DNA TGTGCTAGTGCTGGGGGTTGGCCAGACCTTAATGAAAAACTGTTTTTT.

This chain uses TRBV12-3 or TRBV12-4 with TRBJ2-1; 9 bases fit TRBD2. The CDR3 has 15 amino acids. Losses at the gene ends were 7 bases for V and 8 bases for J; bases not matched to a gene: 12. As DNA, the CDR3 is TGTGCCAGCACCCCCGGGACTAGCCGTCTCCATGAGCAGTTCTTC. Protein: CASTPGTSRLHEQFF.

The chain joins TRBV12-3 or TRBV12-4 to TRBJ2-1; tentative D call: TRBD2 (7 bases). CDR3 length: 16 amino acids. The ends were cut back, 6 bases at V and 0 bases at J, with 15 bases in the middle. CDR3 protein: CASRTRGGRSYNEQFF. The CDR3 DNA follows: TGTGCCAGCAGGACGAGGGGGGGCCGCTCCTACAATGAGCAGTTCTTC.

This rearrangement joins TRBV15 to TRBJ2-7, with TRBD1 matching over 10 bases. Trimming removed 6 bases from V and 5 bases from J; junction bases left unmatched: 7. From germline, CDR1 is LNHNV and CDR2 YYDKDF (reference sequence). This CDR3 is built from 14 residues. CDR3 bases: TGTGCCACCAGACCCCCGGGACAGGGGAACGAGCAGTACTTC. It translates to CATRPPGQGNEQYF. The whole variable domain, remainder taken from reference TRBV15 and TRBJ2-7, is DAMVIQNPRYQVTQFGKPVTLSCSQTLNHNVMYWYQQKSSQAPKLLFHYYDKDFNNEADTPDNFQSRRPNTSFCFLDIRSPGLGDTAMYLCATRPPGQGNEQYFGPGTRLTVT.

This clonotype was found many times. The chain joins TRBV6-1 to TRBJ1-5; 9 nucleotides align to TRBD1. CDR3 length: 16 amino acids. The V gene end was trimmed by 2 bases and the J gene end by 3 bases; junction bases not matched to a gene: 5. Germline V gene data show CDR1 as MNHNS and CDR2 as SASEGT. The CDR3 nucleotides are TGTGCCAGCAGTGAACTGGACAGGGGAACCAATCAGCCCCAGCATTTT. This gives the protein CASSELDRGTNQPQHF.

This chain connects TRBV18 to TRBJ1-5; D is undetermined. Germline V gene data show CDR1 as KGHSH and CDR2 as LQKENI. The CDR3 spans 12 residues. V lost 5 bases, J lost 4 bases, and 6 bases lay in between. CDR3 sequence reads: CASSGVNQPQHF. As DNA, the CDR3 is TGTGCCAGCTCAGGGGTTAATCAGCCCCAGCATTTT.

The sample holds a few counts of this clonotype. V usage is TRBV12-3 or TRBV12-4 and J usage is TRBJ2-3; 8 positions match TRBD1. The CDR3 covers 17 residues. J was trimmed by 1 base and V by 4 bases; bases with no gene match: 10. CDR3 coding DNA: TGTGCCAGCAGTTCAACTTCCGGACAGGGCGGCACAGATACGCAGTATTTT. Amino acid sequence: CASSSTSGQGGTDTQYF.

For this clonotype: A read error may be the cause here, since a much bigger clone is one base away. Because the CDR3's place on the DNA is in doubt, the DNA is left out and the CDR3 is given as listed by TCRdb. V gene TRBV7-2 combines with J gene TRBJ2-1; the DNA was not compared with TRBD1, the D call given in the table. The CDR3 totals 15 residues, both ends included. Germline loops: CDR1 SGHTA, CDR2 FQGNSA. The CDR3 is CASSFGQGANNERFF.

This clonotype occurred many times. The rearrangement uses TRBV7-8 and TRBJ1-5; D gene unclear. Germline assignment: CDR1 SGHVS and CDR2 FQNEAQ. Trimming pared 4 bases from V and 2 bases from J, leaving 6 bases between. This CDR3 has 13 amino acids. The CDR3 bases are TGTGCCAGCAGCTACAGCCGCAATCAGCCCCAGCATTTT. It codes for CASSYSRNQPQHF. The full variable domain, in which reference TRBV7-8 and TRBJ1-5 provide the parts outside the CDR3, is GAGVSQSPRYKVAKRGQDVALRCDPISGHVSLFWYQQALGQGPEFLTYFQNEAQLDKSGLPSDRFFAERPEGSVSTLKIQRTQQEDSAVYLCASSYSRNQPQHFGDGTRLSIL.

This clonotype showed up many times. The genes are TRBV4-1 and TRBJ2-7, with D tentatively TRBD2 (7 bases). The CDR3 is made up of 16 amino acids. Trimming removed 1 base from V and 2 bases from J, with 15 bases in between. Per the germline V gene, CDR1 is MGHRA and CDR2 is YSYEKL. The CDR3 here is CASSQVGGGGTYEQYF. DNA of the CDR3: TGCGCCAGCAGCCAAGTGGGCGGGGGCGGGACCTACGAGCAGTACTTC.

This clonotype was recorded at least ten times. The chain has TRBV13 and TRBJ1-2; tentative D call: TRBD1 (6 bases). Trimming took off 6 bases at V and 2 bases at J, with 10 bases between the two ends. Germline CDR1 PRHDT, CDR2 FYEKMQ (reference sequence). This CDR3 region has 13 residues. This CDR3 reads CASSYGQNYGYTF. The CDR3 DNA sequence: TGTGCCAGCAGTTACGGACAGAACTATGGCTACACCTTC.

The chain combines TRBV5-1 with TRBJ2-3, with 13 bases fitting TRBD2. The V segment lost 4 bases and the J segment 3 bases; nucleotides outside the gene matches: 2. The CDR3 has 15 residues. The germline V gene has CDR1 SGHRS and CDR2 YFSETQ. The CDR3 protein is CASSPGLAGTDTQYF. CDR3 coding DNA: TGCGCCAGCAGCCCGGGACTAGCGGGAACAGATACGCAGTATTTT.

This clonotype has more than one count but fewer than ten. The chain is built from TRBV27 and TRBJ2-5; D is perhaps TRBD1 or TRBD2 (5 bases each). The CDR3 covers 17 residues. V lost 3 bases and J 0 bases, leaving 17 bases between the germline ends. Germline V lookup: CDR1 MNHEY, CDR2 SMNVEV (reference sequence). The CDR3 reads CASSFRADTRYQETQYF. The CDR3 DNA sequence: TGTGCCAGCAGTTTTAGAGCGGACACACGGTACCAAGAGACCCAGTACTTC.

CDR3 nucleotide sequence: TGTGCCAGCAGCCCCTCCTGGGGGACGACTGAAGCTTTCTTT. Amino acids: CASSPSWGTTEAFF. The V call is TRBV6-5, the J call TRBJ1-1, with a possible D match to TRBD1 (5 bases). The germline gives CDR1 MNHEY, CDR2 SVGAGI. V dropped 6 bases and J dropped 5 bases, with 16 bases sitting between them. CDR3 length equals 14 residues.